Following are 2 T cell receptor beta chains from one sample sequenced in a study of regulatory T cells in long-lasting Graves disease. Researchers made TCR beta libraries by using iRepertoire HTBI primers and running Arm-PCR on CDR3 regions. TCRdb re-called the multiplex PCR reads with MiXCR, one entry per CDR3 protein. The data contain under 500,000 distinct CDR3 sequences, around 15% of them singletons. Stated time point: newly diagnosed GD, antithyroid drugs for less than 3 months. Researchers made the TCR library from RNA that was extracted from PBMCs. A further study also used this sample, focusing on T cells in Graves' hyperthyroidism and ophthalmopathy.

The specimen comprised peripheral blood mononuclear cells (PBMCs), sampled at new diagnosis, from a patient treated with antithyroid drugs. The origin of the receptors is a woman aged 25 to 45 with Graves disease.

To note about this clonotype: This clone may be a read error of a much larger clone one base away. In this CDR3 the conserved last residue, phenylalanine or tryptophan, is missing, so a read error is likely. CDR3 sequence reads: CASSLLGHLTYEQYS. The CDR3 bases are TGTGCCAGCAGCTTATTGGGACACCTGACCTACGAGCAGTACTCC. The rearrangement links TRBV5-5 to TRBJ2-7, with a tentative D call TRBD1 (6 bases). Per germline, CDR1 SGHKS and CDR2 YYEKEE (reference sequence). CDR3 length: 15 residues. With 2 bases removed from V and 2 bases from J, the gap between germline ends came to 14 bases.

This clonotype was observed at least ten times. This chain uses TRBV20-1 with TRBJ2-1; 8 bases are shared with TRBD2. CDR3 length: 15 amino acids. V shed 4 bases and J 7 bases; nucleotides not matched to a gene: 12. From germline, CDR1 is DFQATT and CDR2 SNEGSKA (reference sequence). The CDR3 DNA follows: TGCAGTGCTATACAGCGGGAGAGGGCCGGGAATGAGCAGTTCTTC. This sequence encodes CSAIQRERAGNEQFF.